Following are 12 T cell receptor beta chains from one sample sequenced in a study of CXCR3-negative and CXCR3-positive naive CD8 T cells. Preparation of TRB cDNA libraries relied on 5' RACE carrying UMI labels. For each CDR3 protein, TCRdb gives one entry from its re-call of the 5' RACE reads, without DNA. The sample totals nearly 90,000 distinct CDR3 sequences. Whole-study findings and limits: When CXCR3-positive naive cells were set against CXCR3-negative naive cells, the former had more hydrophobic TRB CDR3s.

No antigens are known for them. Specimen: naive CXCR3+ CD8+ T cells from blood. The subset denotes: CD45RO-CCR7+CD27+CD95- naive CD8+ T cells expressing CXCR3 (TNR3+). Source of these receptors: a human donor in good health. Some clones in this sample may be carry-over from other donors' samples.

This CDR3 is CASWDGFYEQYF. This chain joins TRBV7-6 and TRBJ2-7; TCRdb returns TRBD1, unconfirmable since there is no DNA. Germline CDR1 and CDR2: SGHVS and FNYEAQ. CDR3 length equals 12 residues.

This sequence joins TRBV11-3 and TRBJ2-1; TCRdb indicates TRBD1, and absent DNA this call remains unverified. The CDR3 has 16 residues. Germline CDR1 and CDR2: SGHNT and YENEEA. CDR3 sequence: CASSLRPQAPYNEQFF. Drawing the rest from reference TRBV11-3 and TRBJ2-1, the complete variable domain is EAGVVQSPRYKIIEKKQPVAFWCNPISGHNTLYWYLQNLGQGPELLIRYENEEAVDDSQLPKDRFSAERLKGVDSTLKIQPAELGDSAVYLCASSLRPQAPYNEQFFGPGTRLTVL.

V is TRBV6-2 or TRBV6-3 and J is TRBJ2-2; the D gene TCRdb calls, TRBD2, cannot be checked with no DNA. CDR3 size: 14 residues. Per the germline V gene, CDR1 is MNHEY and CDR2 is SVGEGT. CDR3 residues: CASTAGSNTGELFF.

This rearrangement joins TRBV7-9 to TRBJ1-2; the TCRdb D gene call, TRBD1, has no DNA to confirm it. Looked up from germline, CDR1 is SEHNR and CDR2 is FQNEAQ (reference sequence). The CDR3 covers 16 residues. The CDR3 loop is CASSHDRVNGNYGYTF.

V usage is TRBV13 and J usage is TRBJ2-7; TCRdb gives TRBD1 as the D gene, but with no DNA this cannot be confirmed. This CDR3 region has 13 residues. CDR1 and CDR2 (germline): PRHDT, FYEKMQ (reference sequence). The CDR3: CASTAQGGYEQYF.

The rearrangement joins TRBV5-1 to TRBJ2-7. Germline CDR1 SGHRS, CDR2 YFSETQ. CDR3 size: 17 residues. The CDR3 protein is CASSLAGFDTDWDEQYF.

This chain connects TRBV15 to TRBJ2-7; TCRdb names TRBD2, which stays unverified in the absence of DNA. The CDR3 contains 14 residues. The germline CDR1 and CDR2 sequences are LNHNV and YYDKDF (reference sequence). The CDR3 protein is CATSRDRGGDEQYF.

The V gene is TRBV7-9, the J gene TRBJ1-6; TCRdb indicates TRBD1, and absent DNA this call remains unverified. CDR1 is SEHNR and CDR2 is FQNEAQ in the germline V gene (reference sequence). The CDR3 runs to 13 residues. Here the CDR3 reads CASSRRRDSRFHF. Together with reference TRBV7-9 and TRBJ1-6, the CDR3 gives the full variable domain: DTGVSQNPRHKITKRGQNVTFRCDPISEHNRLYWYRQTLGQGPEFLTYFQNEAQLEKSRLLSDRFSAERPKGSFSTLEIQRTEQGDSAMYLCASSRRRDSRFHFGNGTRLTVT.

V gene TRBV14 combines with J gene TRBJ2-1; TCRdb names TRBD1, which stays unverified in the absence of DNA. The germline V gene encodes CDR1 SGHDN and CDR2 FVKESK. The CDR3 consists of 16 residues. The chain's CDR3 is CASSPIRASSYNEQFF.

The chain is built from TRBV6-5 and TRBJ1-6. The CDR3 loop spans 13 amino acids. Looked up from germline, CDR1 is MNHEY and CDR2 is SVGAGI. CDR3 amino acids: CASSYATYSPLHF.

The chain couples TRBV11-3 to TRBJ1-5. Germline CDR1 reads SGHNT; CDR2 reads YENEEA. This CDR3 region has 13 residues. CDR3: CASSPRGDQPQHF. Full variable domain (remainder filled in from reference TRBV11-3 and TRBJ1-5): EAGVVQSPRYKIIEKKQPVAFWCNPISGHNTLYWYLQNLGQGPELLIRYENEEAVDDSQLPKDRFSAERLKGVDSTLKIQPAELGDSAVYLCASSPRGDQPQHFGDGTRLSIL.

This chain connects TRBV21-1 to TRBJ2-6; the TCRdb call, TRBD1, lacks DNA for checking. TRBV21-1 is labeled a pseudogene. This CDR3 has 17 residues. Here the CDR3 reads CASNPGGRSSGANVLTF.